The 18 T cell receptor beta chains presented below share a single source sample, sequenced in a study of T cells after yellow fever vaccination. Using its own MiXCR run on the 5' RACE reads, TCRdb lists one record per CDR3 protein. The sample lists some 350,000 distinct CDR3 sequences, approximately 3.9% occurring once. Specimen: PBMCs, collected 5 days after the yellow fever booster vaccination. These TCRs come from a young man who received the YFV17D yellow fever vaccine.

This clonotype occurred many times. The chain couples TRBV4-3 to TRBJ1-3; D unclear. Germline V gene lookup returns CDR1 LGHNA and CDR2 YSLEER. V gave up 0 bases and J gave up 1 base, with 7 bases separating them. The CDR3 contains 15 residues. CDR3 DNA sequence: TGCGCCAGCAGCCAAGAACGAGGGTCTGGAAACACCATATATTTT. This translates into CASSQERGSGNTIYF.

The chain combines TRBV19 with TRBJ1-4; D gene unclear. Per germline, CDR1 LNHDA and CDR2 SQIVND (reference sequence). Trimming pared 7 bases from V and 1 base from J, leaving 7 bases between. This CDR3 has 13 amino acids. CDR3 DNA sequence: TGTGCCAGTAATGGATTAACTAATGAAAAACTGTTTTTT. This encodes CASNGLTNEKLFF.

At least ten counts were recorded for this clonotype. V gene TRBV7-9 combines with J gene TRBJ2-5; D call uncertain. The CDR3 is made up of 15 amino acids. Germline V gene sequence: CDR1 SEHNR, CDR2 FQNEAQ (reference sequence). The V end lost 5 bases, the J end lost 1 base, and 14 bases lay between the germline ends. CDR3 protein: CASSRYSGSQETQYF. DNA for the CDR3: TGTGCCAGCAGCCGATACAGTGGTAGCCAAGAGACCCAGTACTTC.

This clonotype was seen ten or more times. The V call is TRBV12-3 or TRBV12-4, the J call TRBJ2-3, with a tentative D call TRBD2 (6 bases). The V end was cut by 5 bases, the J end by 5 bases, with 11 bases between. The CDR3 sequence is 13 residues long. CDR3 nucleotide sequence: TGTGCCAGCAGTGGGGGGTTGGGAGATACGCAGTATTTT. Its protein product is CASSGGLGDTQYF.

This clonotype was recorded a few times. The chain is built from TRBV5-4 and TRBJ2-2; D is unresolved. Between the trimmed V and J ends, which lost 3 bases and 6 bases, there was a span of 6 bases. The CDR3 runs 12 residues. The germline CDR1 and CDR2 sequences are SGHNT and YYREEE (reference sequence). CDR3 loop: CASSSVAGELFF. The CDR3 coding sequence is TGTGCCAGCAGCTCCGTCGCCGGGGAGCTGTTTTTT.

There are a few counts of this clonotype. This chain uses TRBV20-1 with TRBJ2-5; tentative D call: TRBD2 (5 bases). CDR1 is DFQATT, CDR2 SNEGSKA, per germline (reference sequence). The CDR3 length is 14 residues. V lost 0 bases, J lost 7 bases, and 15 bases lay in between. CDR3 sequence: CSARDRELRATQYF. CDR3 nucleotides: TGCAGTGCTAGAGATCGGGAACTGAGGGCGACCCAGTACTTC.

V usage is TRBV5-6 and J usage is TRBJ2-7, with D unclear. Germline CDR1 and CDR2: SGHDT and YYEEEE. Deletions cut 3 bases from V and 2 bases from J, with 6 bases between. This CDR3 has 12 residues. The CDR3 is CASSYSAYEQYF. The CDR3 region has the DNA TGTGCCAGCAGCTACAGCGCCTACGAGCAGTACTTC.

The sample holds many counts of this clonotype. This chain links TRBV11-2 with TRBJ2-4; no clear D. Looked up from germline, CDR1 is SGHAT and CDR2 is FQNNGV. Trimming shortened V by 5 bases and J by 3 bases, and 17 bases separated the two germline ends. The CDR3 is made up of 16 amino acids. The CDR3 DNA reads TGTGCCAGCAGCGCCACTAACCTCCTAAGCAAAAACATTCAGTACTTC. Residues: CASSATNLLSKNIQYF.

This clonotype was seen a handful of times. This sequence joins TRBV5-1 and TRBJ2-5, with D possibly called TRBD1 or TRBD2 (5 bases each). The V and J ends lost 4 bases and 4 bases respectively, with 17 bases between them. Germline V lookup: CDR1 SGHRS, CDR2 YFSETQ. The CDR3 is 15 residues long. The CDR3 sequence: CASSLFGAVIETQYF. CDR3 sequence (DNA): TGCGCCAGCAGCCTGTTCGGGGCGGTCATAGAGACCCAGTACTTC.

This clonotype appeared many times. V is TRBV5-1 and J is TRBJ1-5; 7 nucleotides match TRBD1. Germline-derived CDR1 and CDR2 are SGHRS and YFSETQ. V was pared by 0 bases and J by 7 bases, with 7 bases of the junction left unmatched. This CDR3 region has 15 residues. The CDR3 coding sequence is TGCGCCAGCAGCTTGGGTCAGGGGGGCGGCCAGCCCCAGCATTTT. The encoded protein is CASSLGQGGGQPQHF. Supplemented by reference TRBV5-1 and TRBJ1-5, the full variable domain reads KAGVTQTPRYLIKTRGQQVTLSCSPISGHRSVSWYQQTPGQGLQFLFEYFSETQRNKGNFPGRFSGRQFSNSRSEMNVSTLELGDSALYLCASSLGQGGGQPQHFGDGTRLSIL.

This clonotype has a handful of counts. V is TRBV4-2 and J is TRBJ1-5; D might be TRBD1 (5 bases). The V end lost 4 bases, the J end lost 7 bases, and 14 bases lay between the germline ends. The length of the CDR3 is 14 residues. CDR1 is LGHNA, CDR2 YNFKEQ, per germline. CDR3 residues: CASSRGNGGQPQHF. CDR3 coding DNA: TGTGCCAGCAGCCGAGGGAATGGGGGACAGCCCCAGCATTTT.

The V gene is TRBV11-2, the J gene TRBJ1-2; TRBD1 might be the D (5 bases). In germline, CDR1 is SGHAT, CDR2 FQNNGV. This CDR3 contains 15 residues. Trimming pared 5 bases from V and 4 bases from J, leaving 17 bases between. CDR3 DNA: TGTGCCAGCAGCAGACCAGGGTTAGGTGTCTATGGCTACACCTTC. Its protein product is CASSRPGLGVYGYTF.

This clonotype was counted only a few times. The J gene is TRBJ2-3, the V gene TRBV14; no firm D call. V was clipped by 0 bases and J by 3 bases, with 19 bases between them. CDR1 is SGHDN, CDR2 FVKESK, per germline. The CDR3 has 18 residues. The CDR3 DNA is TGTGCCAGCAGCCAAGATGTTACGAGCTCGAGGATTACAGATACGCAGTATTTT. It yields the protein CASSQDVTSSRITDTQYF.

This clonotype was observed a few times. The CDR3 reads CATSSNPRRDRAVNEQFF. The CDR3 DNA is TGTGCCACCAGCAGTAACCCCCGTCGGGACAGGGCAGTCAATGAGCAGTTCTTC. The genes are TRBV15 and TRBJ2-1, with TRBD1 identical over 9 bases. Unmatched junction bases numbered 15, after V lost 3 bases and J lost 6 bases. Germline loops: CDR1 LNHNV, CDR2 YYDKDF (reference sequence). The CDR3 is 18 amino acids.

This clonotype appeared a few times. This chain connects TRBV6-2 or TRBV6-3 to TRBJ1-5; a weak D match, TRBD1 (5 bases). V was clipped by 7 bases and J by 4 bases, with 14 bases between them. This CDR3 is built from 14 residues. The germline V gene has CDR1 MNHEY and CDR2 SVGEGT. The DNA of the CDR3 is TGTGCCAGCACCTACAGTGGGGGGAATCAGCCCCAGCATTTT. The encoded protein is CASTYSGGNQPQHF.

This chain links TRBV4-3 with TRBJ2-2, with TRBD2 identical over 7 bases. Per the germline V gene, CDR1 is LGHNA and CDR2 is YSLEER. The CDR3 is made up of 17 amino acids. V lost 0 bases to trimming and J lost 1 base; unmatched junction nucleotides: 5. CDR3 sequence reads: CASSQDRLAVNTGELFF. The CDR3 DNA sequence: TGCGCCAGCAGCCAAGATAGGCTAGCGGTGAACACCGGGGAGCTGTTTTTT.

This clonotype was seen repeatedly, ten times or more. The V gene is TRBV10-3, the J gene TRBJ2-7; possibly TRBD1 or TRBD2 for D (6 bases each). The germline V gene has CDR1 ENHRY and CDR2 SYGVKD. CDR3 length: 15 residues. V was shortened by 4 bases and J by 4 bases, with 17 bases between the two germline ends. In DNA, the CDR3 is TGTGCCATCAGTGGGGGGGCCTCGACAGTTTACGAGCAGTACGTC. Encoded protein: CAISGGASTVYEQYV.

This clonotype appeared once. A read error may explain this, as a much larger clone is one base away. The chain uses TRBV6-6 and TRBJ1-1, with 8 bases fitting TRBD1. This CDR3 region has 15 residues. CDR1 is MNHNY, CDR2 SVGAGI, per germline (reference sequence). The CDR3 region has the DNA TGTGCCAGCAGTTATACAGGGGGGGCCAACACTGAAGATTTCTTT. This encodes CASSYTGGANTEDFF.